This T cell receptor beta chain was observed in a study of T cell repertoires in cytomegalovirus infection. About the study: Recently identified HLA-C-restricted and well-studied HLA-B-restricted CMV epitopes were used. Signatures in public TCR beta sequences pointed to both CMV infection and matching HLA type.

Notes on the study in general: HLA-C-restricted CMV-specific TCR beta clonotypes prevailed in the ex vivo response. Carriers of CMV and the relevant HLA type were discriminated by public TCR beta frequency.

From the reads, TCRdb called clonotypes with MiXCR, one entry per CDR3 protein. The sample consists of about 310,000 distinct CDR3 sequences, approximately 25% of them appearing once. This clonotype was counted many times. No antigen is known for it. This sequence was found in a human donor in good health (CMV status not recorded). Some clones in this sample may be carry-over from other donors' samples. The sequencing here drew on cultured PBMCs, taken from culture after CMV antigen stimulation.

The CDR3 protein is CASSLDRGLGETQYF. DNA of the CDR3: TGTGCCAGCAGCTTAGACAGGGGGCTAGGAGAGACCCAGTACTTC. The chain joins TRBV7-2 to TRBJ2-5; TRBD1 aligns across 9 bases. Trimming at V came to 1 base and at J to 4 bases, leaving 4 bases not matched to a gene. The length of the CDR3 is 15 residues. CDR1 SGHTA and CDR2 FQGNSA come from the germline V gene.